The T cell receptor beta chain described here comes from a study of T cell changes during pregnancy in multiple sclerosis. Trimming pared 6 bases from V and 4 bases from J, leaving 6 bases between. Germline CDR1 is DFQATT and CDR2 is SNEGSKA (reference sequence). The CDR3 loop spans 10 amino acids. TCRdb's copy holds only in-frame clones and misses some; the assay was immunoSEQ multiplex PCR. This repertoire shows 130,000 or so clones, 80% to 95% found once; its top ten account for approximately 6.2%. This specimen was peripheral blood, taken before pregnancy. The TCR originated in a female donor with multiple sclerosis, enrolled in a pregnancy study. The V and J genes are TRBV20-1 and TRBJ2-5; D gene uncertain. The CDR3 DNA is TGCAGTGCGGGCGTAGAGACCCAGTACTTC. Translated, it gives CSAGVETQYF.